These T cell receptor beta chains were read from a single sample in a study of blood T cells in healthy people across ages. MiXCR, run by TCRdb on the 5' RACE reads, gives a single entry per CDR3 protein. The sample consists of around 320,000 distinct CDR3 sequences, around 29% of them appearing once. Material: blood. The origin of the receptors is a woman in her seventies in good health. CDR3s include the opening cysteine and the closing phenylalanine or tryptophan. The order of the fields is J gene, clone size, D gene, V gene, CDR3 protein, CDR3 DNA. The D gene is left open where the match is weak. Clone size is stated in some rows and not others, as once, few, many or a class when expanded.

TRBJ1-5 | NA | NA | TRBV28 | CASSFLRNSGNQPQHF | TGTGCCAGCAGTTTCCTTCGGAATTCGGGCAATCAGCCCCAGCATTTT
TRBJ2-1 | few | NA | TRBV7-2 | CASSPRWAGTNEQFF | TGTGCCAGCAGCCCCCGTTGGGCGGGAACTAATGAGCAGTTCTTC
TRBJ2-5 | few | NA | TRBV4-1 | CASSQDSVLPGGRYF | TGCGCCAGCAGCCAAGATAGCGTACTACCCGGCGGTCGGTACTTC
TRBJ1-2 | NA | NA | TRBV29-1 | CSASGGRAGYGYTF | TGCAGCGCTTCCGGGGGTAGGGCAGGCTATGGCTACACCTTC
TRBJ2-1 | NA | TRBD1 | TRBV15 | CATSNVSGTVQGEQFF | TGTGCCACCAGCAACGTGTCTGGGACAGTACAAGGTGAGCAGTTCTTC
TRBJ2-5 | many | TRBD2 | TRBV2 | CASSEGTSGKETQYF | TGTGCCAGCAGTGAGGGGACTAGCGGGAAAGAGACCCAGTACTTC
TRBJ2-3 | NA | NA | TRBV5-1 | CASSSRTISISTDTQYF | TGCGCCAGCAGCTCCCGGACTATCTCGATCTCCACAGATACGCAGTATTTT
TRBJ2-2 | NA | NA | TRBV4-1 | CASSHLGAPGELFF | TGCGCCAGCAGCCACCTCGGGGCGCCCGGGGAGCTGTTTTTT
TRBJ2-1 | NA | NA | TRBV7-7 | CASSLESASTAVPFFEQFF | TGTGCTAGCAGCTTAGAGTCGGCTAGCACCGCCGTTCCCTTTTTTGAGCAGTTCTTC
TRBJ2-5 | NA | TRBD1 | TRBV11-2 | CASSPRGTGFETQYF | TGTGCCAGCAGCCCACGTGGGACAGGGTTTGAGACCCAGTACTTC
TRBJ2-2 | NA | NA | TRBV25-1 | CASRKDRDTGELFF | TGTGCCAGCAGAAAGGACCGAGACACCGGGGAGCTGTTTTTT
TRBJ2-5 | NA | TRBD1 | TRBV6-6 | CASNSQGRGTQYF | TGTGCCAGCAATTCACAGGGGCGAGGGACCCAGTACTTC
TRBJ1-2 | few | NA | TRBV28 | CASSPGTASNYGYTF | TGTGCCAGCAGTCCAGGGACGGCCTCCAACTATGGCTACACCTTC
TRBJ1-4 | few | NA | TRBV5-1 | CASTRAENEKLFF | TGCGCCAGCACCCGGGCTGAAAATGAAAAACTGTTTTTT
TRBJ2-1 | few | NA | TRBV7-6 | CASSLAFMGARSYNEQFF | TGTGCCAGCAGCTTAGCTTTTATGGGGGCGAGGTCCTACAATGAGCAGTTCTTC
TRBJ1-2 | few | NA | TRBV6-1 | CASSRVGVAGYGYTF | TGTGCCAGCAGTCGTGTTGGGGTGGCGGGCTATGGCTACACCTTC
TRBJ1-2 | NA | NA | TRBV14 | CASSQRSPRDGYTF | TGTGCCAGCAGCCAACGTTCGCCCCGGGACGGCTACACCTTC
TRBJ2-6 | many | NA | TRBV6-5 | CASSYSRPHSGANVLTF | TGTGCCAGCAGTTACTCCAGGCCCCACTCGGGGGCCAACGTCCTGACTTTC
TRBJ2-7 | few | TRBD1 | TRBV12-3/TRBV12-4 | CASSSGTVIIHEQYF | TGTGCCAGCAGTTCCGGGACAGTGATCATCCACGAGCAGTACTTC
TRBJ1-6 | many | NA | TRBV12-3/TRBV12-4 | CASSLSGNNSPLHF | TGTGCCAGCAGTTTATCAGGGAATAATTCACCCCTCCACTTT
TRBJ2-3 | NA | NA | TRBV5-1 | CASSEYTDTQYF | TGCGCCAGCAGCGAGTACACAGATACGCAGTATTTT
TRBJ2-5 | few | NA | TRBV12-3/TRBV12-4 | CASKQGQEKETQYF | TGTGCCAGCAAGCAGGGCCAGGAGAAAGAGACCCAGTACTTC
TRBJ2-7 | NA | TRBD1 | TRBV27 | CASSLLPGQGSYEQYF | TGTGCCAGCAGTTTATTACCGGGACAGGGTTCCTACGAGCAGTACTTC
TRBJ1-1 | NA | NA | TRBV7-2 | CASSLNKNTEAFF | TGTGCCAGCAGCTTAAACAAGAACACTGAAGCTTTCTTT
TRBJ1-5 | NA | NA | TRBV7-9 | CASSFADGVSNQPQHF | TGTGCCAGCAGCTTTGCCGACGGAGTCAGCAATCAGCCCCAGCATTTT
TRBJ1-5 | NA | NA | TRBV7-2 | CASSSGGGRAQPQHF | TGTGCCAGCAGCTCGGGCGGGGGGCGTGCTCAGCCCCAGCATTTT
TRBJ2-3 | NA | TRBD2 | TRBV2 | CASKGGPTDTQYF | TGTGCCAGCAAGGGAGGGCCGACAGATACGCAGTATTTT
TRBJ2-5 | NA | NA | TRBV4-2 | CASSARSGVETQYF | TGTGCCAGCAGCGCCCGAAGCGGCGTAGAGACCCAGTACTTC
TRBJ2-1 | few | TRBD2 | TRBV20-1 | CSASGTNSGSWNEQFF | TGCAGTGCTAGTGGTACGAACAGCGGGAGTTGGAATGAGCAGTTCTTC
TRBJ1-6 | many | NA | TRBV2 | CASRGQQGFDSPLHF | TGTGCCAGCAGAGGTCAGCAGGGTTTTGATTCACCCCTCCACTTT
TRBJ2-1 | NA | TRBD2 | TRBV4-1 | CASSQDRASGYNEQFF | TGCGCCAGCAGCCAAGATCGGGCTAGCGGATACAATGAGCAGTTCTTC
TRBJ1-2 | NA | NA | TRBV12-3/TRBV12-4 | CASDHPASGYTF | TGTGCCAGCGACCACCCTGCAAGTGGCTACACCTTC
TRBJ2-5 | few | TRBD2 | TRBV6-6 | CASSVPASGEETQYF | TGTGCCAGCAGTGTACCCGCTAGCGGTGAAGAGACCCAGTACTTC
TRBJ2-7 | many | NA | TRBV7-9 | CASSLAGDYEQYF | TGTGCCAGCAGCTTAGCGGGAGATTACGAGCAGTACTTC
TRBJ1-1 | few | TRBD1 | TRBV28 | CASSLGQGLGTEAFF | TGTGCCAGCAGCCTCGGACAGGGTCTGGGCACTGAAGCTTTCTTT
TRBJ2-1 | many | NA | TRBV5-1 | CASSLYGSNNEQFF | TGCGCCAGCAGCTTGTATGGTAGCAACAATGAGCAGTTCTTC
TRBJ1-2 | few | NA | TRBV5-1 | CASSVTGAPGGYTF | TGCGCCAGCAGCGTGACGGGGGCGCCCGGTGGCTACACCTTC
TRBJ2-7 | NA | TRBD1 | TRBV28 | CASSPGTANTYEQYF | TGTGCCAGCAGTCCCGGGACAGCCAACACCTACGAGCAGTACTTC
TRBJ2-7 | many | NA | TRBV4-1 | CASSQVVGNYEQYF | TGCGCCAGCAGCCAAGTAGTGGGAAATTACGAGCAGTACTTC
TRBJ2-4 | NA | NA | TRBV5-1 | CASSSKDIQYF | TGCGCCAGCAGCTCGAAGGACATTCAGTACTTC
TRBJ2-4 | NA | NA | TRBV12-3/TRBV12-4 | CASSFRGGYAKNIQYF | TGTGCCAGCAGTTTTAGGGGGGGCTATGCCAAAAACATTCAGTACTTC
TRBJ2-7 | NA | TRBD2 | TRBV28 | CASSSRLAGLTYEQYF | TGTGCCAGCAGTTCCCGATTAGCGGGACTAACCTACGAGCAGTACTTC
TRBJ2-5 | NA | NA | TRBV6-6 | CASRGNGGGWETQYF | TGTGCCAGCAGAGGAAACGGAGGCGGGTGGGAGACCCAGTACTTC
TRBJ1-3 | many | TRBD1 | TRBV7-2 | CASSFGTGKGNTIYF | TGTGCCAGCAGCTTTGGGACAGGGAAAGGAAACACCATATATTTT
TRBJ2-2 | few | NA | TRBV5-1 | CASRRGGSTGELFF | TGCGCCAGCCGACGTGGAGGATCCACCGGGGAGCTGTTTTTT
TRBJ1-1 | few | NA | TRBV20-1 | CSARGVLGTEAFF | TGCAGTGCTAGGGGGGTTTTGGGCACTGAAGCTTTCTTT
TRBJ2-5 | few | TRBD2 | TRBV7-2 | CASSFAGTSKTQYF | TGTGCCAGCAGCTTCGCCGGGACTAGCAAGACCCAGTACTTC
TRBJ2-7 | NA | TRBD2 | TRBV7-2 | CASSLRIAGLTYEQYF | TGTGCCAGCAGCTTAAGGATAGCGGGTCTTACCTACGAGCAGTACTTC
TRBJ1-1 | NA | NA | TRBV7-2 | CASRQGSVDTEAFF | TGTGCCAGCAGGCAGGGGAGTGTGGACACTGAAGCTTTCTTT
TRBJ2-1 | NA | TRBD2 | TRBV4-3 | CASSQEYRSGRAHEQFF | TGCGCCAGCAGCCAAGAATATAGAAGCGGGAGGGCCCATGAGCAGTTCTTC
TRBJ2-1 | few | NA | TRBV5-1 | CASTPQGKGGNEQFF | TGCGCCAGCACCCCGCAGGGGAAAGGGGGCAATGAGCAGTTCTTC
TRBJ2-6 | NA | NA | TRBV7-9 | CASSIGRHWGNSGANVLTF | TGTGCCAGCAGCATAGGACGACATTGGGGTAACTCTGGGGCCAACGTCCTGACTTTC
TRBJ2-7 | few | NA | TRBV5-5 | CASSENHQGSYEQYF | TGTGCCAGCAGCGAGAATCATCAGGGCTCCTACGAGCAGTACTTC
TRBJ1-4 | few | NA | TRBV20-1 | CSAPGPLREKLFF | TGCAGTGCTCCGGGACCCTTAAGGGAAAAACTGTTTTTT
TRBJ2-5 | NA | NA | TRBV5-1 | CAGSFGETETQYF | TGCGCCGGCAGTTTCGGTGAAACAGAGACCCAGTACTTC
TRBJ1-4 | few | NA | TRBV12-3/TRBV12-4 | CASSATTNEKLFF | TGTGCCAGCAGTGCGACAACTAATGAAAAACTGTTTTTT
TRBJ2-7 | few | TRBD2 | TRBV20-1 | CSATKGSGEPPYEQYF | TGCAGTGCTACCAAAGGTAGCGGGGAGCCCCCTTACGAGCAGTACTTC
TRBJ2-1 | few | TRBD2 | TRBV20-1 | CSAPQGTRPNNEQFF | TGCAGTGCTCCCCAGGGGACTAGACCCAACAATGAGCAGTTCTTC
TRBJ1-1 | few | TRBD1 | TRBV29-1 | CSGYDRGMNTEAFF | TGCAGCGGCTACGACAGGGGGATGAACACTGAAGCTTTCTTT